A selection of T cell receptor beta chains follows, all from one sample in a study of CD8 T cells in ankylosing spondylitis. TCRdb used MiXCR to reprocess the 5' RACE reads, holding one entry per CDR3 protein. Of 200,000 or so distinct CDR3 sequences in the sample, roughly 24% were seen once. The source material was blood, either unsorted or a sorted T cell fraction (not recorded which). The receptors come from a male donor with ankylosing spondylitis or in good health (not recorded which). CDR3s include the opening cysteine and the closing phenylalanine or tryptophan. Fields, in order: J gene, clone size, V gene, D gene, CDR3 DNA, CDR3 protein. The D gene is left open where the match is weak. Size tells how often a clone was seen (once, few, many) or the class of an expanded clone, and some rows leave it out.

TRBJ1-2 | many | TRBV28 | - | TGTGCCAGCAGTTTTAAGGGCTATGGCTACACCTTC | CASSFKGYGYTF
TRBJ1-5 | many | TRBV9 | - | TGTGCCAGCAGCGCCGACAGAAGCAATCAGCCCCAGCATTTT | CASSADRSNQPQHF
TRBJ2-4 | many | TRBV6-1 | - | TGTGCCAGCAGTCCCCGGGCCCGGGACATTCAGTACTTC | CASSPRARDIQYF
TRBJ1-4 | - | TRBV20-1 | TRBD1 | TGCAGTGCTAGAAGGAAGACAGGGGTCGAAAAACTGTTTTTT | CSARRKTGVEKLFF
TRBJ2-1 | many | TRBV5-1 | TRBD2 | TGCGCCAGCAGCTTGCCCAGGACTAGCGGAGAGGACTCCTACAATGAGCAGTTCTTC | CASSLPRTSGEDSYNEQFF
TRBJ2-3 | - | TRBV6-1 | - | TGTGCCAGCAGGACTGCGGCCGCAGATACGCAGTATTTT | CASRTAAADTQYF
TRBJ2-5 | many | TRBV7-3 | TRBD2 | TGTGCCAGCAGCTTAGGCGGGAGGGCTGGGGAGACCCAGTACTTC | CASSLGGRAGETQYF
TRBJ2-3 | - | TRBV12-3/TRBV12-4 | TRBD2 | TGTGCCAGCAGGACTAGCGGCACAGATACGCAGTATTTT | CASRTSGTDTQYF
TRBJ1-1 | many | TRBV5-8 | - | TGTGCCAGCAGCTTGGTGAGGATAGCGAACACTGAAGCTTTCTTT | CASSLVRIANTEAFF
TRBJ1-2 | many | TRBV9 | - | TGTGCCAGCAGCGACCGTAGAGTAACAGGGTCCTATGGCTACACCTTC | CASSDRRVTGSYGYTF
TRBJ2-3 | many | TRBV11-3 | TRBD2 | TGTGCCAGCAGCGTCACTAGCGGGAGCACAGATACGCAGTATTTT | CASSVTSGSTDTQYF
TRBJ1-6 | - | TRBV7-6 | - | TGTGCCAGCAGCTTAGGTCGTAAGGCGGTGGATTCACCCCTCCACTTT | CASSLGRKAVDSPLHF
TRBJ2-2 | many | TRBV12-3/TRBV12-4 | - | TGTGCCAGCAGTTTAGAAGGGCCCGGGGAGCTGTTTTTT | CASSLEGPGELFF
TRBJ2-5 | - | TRBV12-3/TRBV12-4 | TRBD2 | TGTGCCAGCAGTTCCCAGACTAGCGGGAGACACCAAGAGACCCAGTACTTC | CASSSQTSGRHQETQYF
TRBJ2-1 | many | TRBV12-3/TRBV12-4 | - | TGTGCCAGCAGTTTCCTTAGGGTAGCGGTAGGAAATGAGCAGTTCTTC | CASSFLRVAVGNEQFF
TRBJ2-5 | many | TRBV5-1 | TRBD1 | TGCGCCAGCAGCTTTATGACAGGGGGTCAAGAGACCCAGTACTTC | CASSFMTGGQETQYF
TRBJ1-1 | many | TRBV11-1 | TRBD1 | TGTGCCAGCAGCCACACAGGGGGCCGGACTGAAGCTTTCTTT | CASSHTGGRTEAFF
TRBJ2-5 | - | TRBV20-1 | TRBD1 | TGCAGTGCGCCGCATGACGGGACAGGGGGCGCAACCCAGTACTTC | CSAPHDGTGGATQYF
TRBJ2-3 | few | TRBV29-1 | TRBD1 | TGCAGCGTTGACGGTGCCCGGGACAGGGGGTTAGAGACGCAGTATTTT | CSVDGARDRGLETQYF
TRBJ2-5 | many | TRBV10-3 | TRBD1 | TGTGCCATCAGTGAGTCGAGGACAGGAGAGACCCAGTACTTC | CAISESRTGETQYF
TRBJ1-1 | - | TRBV5-1 | - | TGCGCCAGCAGCCGAACGGGACAAGACACTGAAGCTTTCTTT | CASSRTGQDTEAFF
TRBJ2-7 | - | TRBV20-1 | TRBD2 | TGCAGTGCTAAATCCGGGACTAGCAGGCACGAGCAGTACTTC | CSAKSGTSRHEQYF
TRBJ2-2 | - | TRBV4-1 | TRBD1 | TGCGCCAGCAGCCAGAACAGGGGGCTGAACACCGGGGAGCTGTTTTTT | CASSQNRGLNTGELFF
TRBJ2-1 | - | TRBV12-3/TRBV12-4 | - | TGTGCCAGCAGTCGAAGCTACAATGAGCAGTTCTTC | CASSRSYNEQFF
TRBJ1-5 | - | TRBV27 | TRBD1 | TGTGCCACCCGGACAGGGGGTGGCAATCAGCCCCAGCATTTT | CATRTGGGNQPQHF
TRBJ2-5 | many | TRBV20-1 | TRBD1 | TGCAGTGCTAGACCGGAGGGACAGGGACTACAAGAGACCCAGTACTTC | CSARPEGQGLQETQYF
TRBJ2-5 | - | TRBV23-1 | - | TGCGCCAGCAGTCAGACCGGGACGGCTAGGGGAGAGACCCAGTACTTC | CASSQTGTARGETQYF
TRBJ1-1 | many | TRBV5-5 | TRBD1 | TGTGCCAGCAGCTTGCCCCCTCTTACAGGGGCTTACACTGAAGCTTTCTTT | CASSLPPLTGAYTEAFF
TRBJ2-7 | many | TRBV5-5 | TRBD1 | TGTGCCAGCAGCAGCCAAGCCGGGACAGGGACCTACGAGCAGTACTTC | CASSSQAGTGTYEQYF
TRBJ1-2 | - | TRBV20-1 | TRBD1 | TGCAGTGCTAGAGAGGCCGGGACAGAAAGCTACACCTTC | CSAREAGTESYTF
TRBJ1-2 | many | TRBV2 | - | TGTGCCAGCAGTGAAGCGCTGAGACGGACCGCCTACACCTTC | CASSEALRRTAYTF
TRBJ2-1 | - | TRBV9 | - | TGTGCCAGCAGCGTATCTCTAGCCCGGGGGTCCTACAATGAGCAGTTCTTC | CASSVSLARGSYNEQFF